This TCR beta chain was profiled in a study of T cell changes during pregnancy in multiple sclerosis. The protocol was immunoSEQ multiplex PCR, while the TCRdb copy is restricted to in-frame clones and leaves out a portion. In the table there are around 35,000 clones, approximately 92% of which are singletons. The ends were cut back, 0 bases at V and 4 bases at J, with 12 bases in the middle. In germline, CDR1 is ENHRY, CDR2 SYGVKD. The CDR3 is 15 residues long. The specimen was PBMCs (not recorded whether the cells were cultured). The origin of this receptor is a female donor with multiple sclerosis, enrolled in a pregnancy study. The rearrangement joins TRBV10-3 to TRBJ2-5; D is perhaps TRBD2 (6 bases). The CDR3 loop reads CAISESRGRGETQYF. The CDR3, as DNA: TGTGCCATCAGTGAGTCGCGGGGCCGGGGAGAGACCCAGTACTTC.